This record covers a single TCR beta chain. The antigen is not known. This entry belongs to a study of T cell responses to AZD1222 COVID-19 vaccine. Study results and limitations: Among AZD1222 vaccinees, only 5 to 7 were seropositive at baseline. The repertoires were collected only after the peak T cell response. Among the donors, most were white British and more were female, and clonal diversity was possibly underestimated.

V lost 8 bases and J 6 bases, leaving 14 bases between the germline ends. CDR1 and CDR2 from the germline V gene are SNHLY and FYNNEI. The CDR3 is 13 amino acids. Only in-frame clones appear in the TCRdb table, and some are missing; sequencing was by immunoSEQ multiplex PCR. The sample has tens of thousands of clones; 70% to 90% are singletons. This rearrangement joins TRBV2 to TRBJ1-3; a possible D gene is TRBD1 (6 bases). This receptor was taken from an adult in good health. The sample was peripheral blood, taken on day 0 of AZD1222 vaccination. The CDR3 bases are TGTGCCAGCGCCAGGGGTTTTGAAAACACCATATATTTT. Translation: CASARGFENTIYF.